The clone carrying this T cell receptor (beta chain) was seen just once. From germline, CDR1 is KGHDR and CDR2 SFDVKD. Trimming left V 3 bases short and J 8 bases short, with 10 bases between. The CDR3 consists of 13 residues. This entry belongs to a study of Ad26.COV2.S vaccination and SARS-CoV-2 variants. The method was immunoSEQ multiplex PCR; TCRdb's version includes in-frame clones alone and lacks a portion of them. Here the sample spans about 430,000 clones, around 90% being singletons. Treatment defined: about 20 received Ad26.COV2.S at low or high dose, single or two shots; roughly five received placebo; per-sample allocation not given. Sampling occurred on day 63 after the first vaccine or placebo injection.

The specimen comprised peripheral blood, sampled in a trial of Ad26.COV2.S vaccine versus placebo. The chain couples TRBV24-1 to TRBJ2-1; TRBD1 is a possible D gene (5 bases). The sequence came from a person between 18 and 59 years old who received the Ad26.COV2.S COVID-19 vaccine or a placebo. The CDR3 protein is CATSDGAVHEQFF. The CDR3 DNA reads TGTGCCACCAGTGATGGGGCGGTACATGAGCAGTTCTTC.